The T cell receptor beta chain described here comes from a study of regulatory T cells in long-lasting Graves disease. Documented time point: newly diagnosed GD, antithyroid drugs for less than 3 months. PBMC-extracted RNA yielded the TCR library. Study outcomes and limitations: Favored usage of TRBV28, TRBJ1-2 and TRBJ2-5 was recorded in persistent disease.

Note on this clonotype: No antigen is known for it.

The CDR3 is 13 residues long. Trimming removed 6 bases from V and 6 bases from J, with 13 bases in between. Germline V CDR1 and CDR2: MRHNA, SNTAGT. Building the TCR beta libraries relied on iRepertoire HTBI primers, and CDR3 regions underwent Arm-PCR. TCRdb passed the multiplex PCR reads through MiXCR, listing each CDR3 protein once. Among under 450,000 distinct CDR3 sequences listed, 16% were seen once. This same sample was also taken into another study, of T cells in Graves' hyperthyroidism and ophthalmopathy. Per that study: Patients with uncontrolled infections, other autoimmune diseases, pregnancy or lactation were excluded.

Here the sequenced sample was peripheral blood mononuclear cells (PBMCs), taken at new diagnosis, from a patient treated with antithyroid drugs. The TCR originated in a woman aged 18-29 years with Graves disease. V usage is TRBV6-4 and J usage is TRBJ2-3; D might be TRBD1 or TRBD2, each matching 5 bases. The CDR3 DNA is TGTGCCAGCAGAGACGGGACCCGGGATACGCAGTATTTT. This codes for CASRDGTRDTQYF.